This T cell receptor (beta chain) was obtained from a study of blood T cell repertoires in COVID-19. At the level of the study: Sites across the United States, Italy and Spain contributed samples from acute and convalescent COVID-19. PBMCs, B-cell-depleted T cells, or T cells provided the cDNA or gDNA that made up the material.

As originally analysed: From reference gene primer amplification, estimates of nucleated cell counts were derived. Sequencing was performed with immunoSEQ multiplex PCR; in TCRdb, only in-frame clones are kept and a portion is missing. V and J calls and clone size come straight from that table; D and trimming were deduced from the DNA. This table holds around 300,000 clones, over 75% found once. The CDR3 covers 14 residues. Germline V gives CDR1 SGHTA, CDR2 FQGTGA. Germline trimming cut 3 bases from V and 8 bases from J; bases unmatched to any gene: 5. This chain joins TRBV7-3 and TRBJ2-1; 9 bases match TRBD2. Sequencing was performed on peripheral blood. This sequence originates from a human donor in a cohort sampled during active COVID-19. Written as DNA, the CDR3 is TGTGCCAGCAGCTTCAGCGGGGGGCCCCATGAGCAGTTCTTC. This encodes CASSFSGGPHEQFF.